The rows below give T cell receptor beta chains drawn from one sample of a study of control samples from healthy donors and cancer patients. Produced via immunoSEQ multiplex PCR; TCRdb's table is partial and in-frame only. This repertoire shows about 130,000 clones, roughly 94% found once; its top ten account for 11% to 15%. The specimen sequenced was PBMCs. These receptors originate from a man aged 55 to 70 with colorectal cancer. CDR3s include the opening cysteine and the closing phenylalanine or tryptophan. The order of the fields is D gene, clone size, J gene, CDR3 length, V gene, CDR3 protein, CDR3 DNA. The D gene is left open where the match is weak. Not all rows give a size; the values are once, few, many and, for expanded clones, a class.

TRBD2	NA	TRBJ2-3	15	TRBV4-1	CASSHLGLATDTQYF	TGCGCCAGCAGCCACCTGGGACTAGCAACCGATACGCAGTATTTT
NA	NA	TRBJ1-4	11	TRBV30	CAWGLSEKLFF	TGTGCCTGGGGTCTAAGTGAAAAACTGTTTTTT
TRBD1	NA	TRBJ2-7	15	TRBV5-6	CASRYRQGAAHEQYF	TGTGCCAGCAGATATAGACAGGGGGCGGCCCACGAGCAGTACTTC
TRBD1	NA	TRBJ2-7	13	TRBV28	CAAGGQGATEQYF	TGTGCCGCTGGCGGACAGGGGGCAACCGAGCAGTACTTC
NA	NA	TRBJ1-5	14	TRBV19	CASSSWNTDQPQHF	TGTGCCAGTAGTAGTTGGAACACAGATCAGCCCCAGCATTTT
NA	NA	TRBJ1-2	15	TRBV5-1	CASSLEGADLYGYTF	TGCGCCAGCAGCTTGGAGGGTGCAGACCTCTATGGCTACACCTTC
NA	NA	TRBJ1-1	12	TRBV29-1	CSVRDGNTEAFF	TGCAGCGTTCGCGACGGGAACACTGAAGCTTTCTTT
NA	NA	TRBJ2-5	13	TRBV2	CASLRDGGETQYF	TGTGCCAGCTTAAGAGACGGGGGAGAGACCCAGTACTTC
TRBD1	NA	TRBJ1-5	15	TRBV18	CASSPGQGANQPQHF	TGTGCCAGCTCACCGGGACAGGGGGCAAATCAGCCCCAGCATTTT
NA	NA	TRBJ1-1	13	TRBV6-5	CASSRRGDTEAFF	TGTGCCAGCAGCCGTCGGGGGGACACTGAAGCTTTCTTT
NA	NA	TRBJ2-7	15	TRBV11-1	CASSSLGQPEHEQYF	TGTGCCAGCAGCTCCTTAGGACAGCCGGAGCACGAGCAGTACTTC
NA	NA	TRBJ2-1	13	TRBV6-6	CASSPGEYNEQFF	TGTGCCAGCAGTCCAGGGGAGTACAATGAGCAGTTCTTC
TRBD1	NA	TRBJ2-7	17	TRBV30	CAWSLGWTGRTSYEQYF	TGTGCCTGGAGTCTTGGGTGGACAGGGCGTACTTCCTACGAGCAGTACTTC
NA	once	TRBJ1-1	17	TRBV5-3	CARSPRNRPKGATEAFF	TGTGCCAGAAGTCCGAGGAACAGGCCTAAGGGAGCCACTGAAGCTTTCTTT
TRBD1	NA	TRBJ2-1	14	TRBV19	CASSPGDRDNEQFF	TGTGCCAGTAGTCCGGGGGACAGGGACAATGAGCAGTTCTTC
NA	NA	TRBJ2-7	13	TRBV6-5	CASRGPWGDEQYF	TGTGCCAGCAGGGGGCCGTGGGGGGACGAGCAGTACTTC
TRBD2	NA	TRBJ2-1	18	TRBV10-3	CAISESRATSGGYNEQFF	TGTGCCATCAGTGAGTCGAGGGCGACTAGCGGGGGGTACAATGAGCAGTTCTTC
NA	NA	TRBJ1-1	15	TRBV9	CASSSEGRGGTEAFF	TGTGCCAGCAGCTCCGAAGGCCGCGGGGGCACTGAAGCTTTCTTT
NA	few	TRBJ1-1	15	TRBV9	CASSLRAGTPTEAFF	TGTGCCAGCAGCCTCCGGGCCGGCACACCCACGGAAGCTTTCTTT
NA	NA	TRBJ2-7	13	TRBV28	CASSLRQDYEQYF	TGTGCCAGCAGTTTGCGGCAGGACTACGAGCAGTACTTC
NA	NA	TRBJ1-4	14	TRBV14	CASGRRAGNEKLFF	TGTGCCAGCGGACGGAGGGCCGGTAATGAAAAACTGTTTTTT
TRBD1	NA	TRBJ2-1	17	TRBV27	CASSTMDDRVRYNEQFF	TGTGCCAGCAGTACTATGGATGACAGGGTCCGCTACAATGAGCAGTTCTTC
NA	NA	TRBJ2-3	16	TRBV11-3	CASSPYTDGPLDTQYF	TGTGCCAGCAGCCCCTACACGGACGGGCCGTTGGATACGCAGTATTTT
NA	NA	TRBJ1-1	13	TRBV19	CASTRQTHTEAFF	TGTGCCAGTACTAGACAGACTCACACTGAAGCTTTCTTT
NA	NA	TRBJ2-1	14	TRBV5-1	CASSTDLRSNEQFF	TGCGCCAGCAGCACGGACTTGCGAAGCAATGAGCAGTTCTTC
NA	NA	TRBJ2-1	12	TRBV19	CASSRALNEQFF	TGTGCCAGTAGCCGGGCCCTCAATGAGCAGTTCTTC